This T cell receptor beta chain originates from a study of cytomegalovirus exposure and HLA in healthy donors. Details on this clone: Its target is not known.

Whole-study results and caveats: No immune exposure information besides CMV serostatus was available.

CDR1 and CDR2 from the germline V gene are SGHRS and YFSETQ. The CDR3 consists of 15 residues. V gave up 1 base and J gave up 5 bases, with 14 bases separating them. PCR was performed using 60 Vbeta and 13 Jbeta primers. Produced via immunoSEQ multiplex PCR; TCRdb's table is partial and in-frame only. This sample's clone table lists approximately 110,000 clones. The J gene is TRBJ2-3, the V gene TRBV5-1; possible D gene TRBD2, 6 bases. The sample comprised PBMCs. This TCR derives from a man aged 35-49 years in good health and CMV-seropositive. CDR3 coding DNA: TGCGCCAGCAGCTTGTGGATGGTCGGGGGAGATACGCAGTATTTT. Protein: CASSLWMVGGDTQYF.